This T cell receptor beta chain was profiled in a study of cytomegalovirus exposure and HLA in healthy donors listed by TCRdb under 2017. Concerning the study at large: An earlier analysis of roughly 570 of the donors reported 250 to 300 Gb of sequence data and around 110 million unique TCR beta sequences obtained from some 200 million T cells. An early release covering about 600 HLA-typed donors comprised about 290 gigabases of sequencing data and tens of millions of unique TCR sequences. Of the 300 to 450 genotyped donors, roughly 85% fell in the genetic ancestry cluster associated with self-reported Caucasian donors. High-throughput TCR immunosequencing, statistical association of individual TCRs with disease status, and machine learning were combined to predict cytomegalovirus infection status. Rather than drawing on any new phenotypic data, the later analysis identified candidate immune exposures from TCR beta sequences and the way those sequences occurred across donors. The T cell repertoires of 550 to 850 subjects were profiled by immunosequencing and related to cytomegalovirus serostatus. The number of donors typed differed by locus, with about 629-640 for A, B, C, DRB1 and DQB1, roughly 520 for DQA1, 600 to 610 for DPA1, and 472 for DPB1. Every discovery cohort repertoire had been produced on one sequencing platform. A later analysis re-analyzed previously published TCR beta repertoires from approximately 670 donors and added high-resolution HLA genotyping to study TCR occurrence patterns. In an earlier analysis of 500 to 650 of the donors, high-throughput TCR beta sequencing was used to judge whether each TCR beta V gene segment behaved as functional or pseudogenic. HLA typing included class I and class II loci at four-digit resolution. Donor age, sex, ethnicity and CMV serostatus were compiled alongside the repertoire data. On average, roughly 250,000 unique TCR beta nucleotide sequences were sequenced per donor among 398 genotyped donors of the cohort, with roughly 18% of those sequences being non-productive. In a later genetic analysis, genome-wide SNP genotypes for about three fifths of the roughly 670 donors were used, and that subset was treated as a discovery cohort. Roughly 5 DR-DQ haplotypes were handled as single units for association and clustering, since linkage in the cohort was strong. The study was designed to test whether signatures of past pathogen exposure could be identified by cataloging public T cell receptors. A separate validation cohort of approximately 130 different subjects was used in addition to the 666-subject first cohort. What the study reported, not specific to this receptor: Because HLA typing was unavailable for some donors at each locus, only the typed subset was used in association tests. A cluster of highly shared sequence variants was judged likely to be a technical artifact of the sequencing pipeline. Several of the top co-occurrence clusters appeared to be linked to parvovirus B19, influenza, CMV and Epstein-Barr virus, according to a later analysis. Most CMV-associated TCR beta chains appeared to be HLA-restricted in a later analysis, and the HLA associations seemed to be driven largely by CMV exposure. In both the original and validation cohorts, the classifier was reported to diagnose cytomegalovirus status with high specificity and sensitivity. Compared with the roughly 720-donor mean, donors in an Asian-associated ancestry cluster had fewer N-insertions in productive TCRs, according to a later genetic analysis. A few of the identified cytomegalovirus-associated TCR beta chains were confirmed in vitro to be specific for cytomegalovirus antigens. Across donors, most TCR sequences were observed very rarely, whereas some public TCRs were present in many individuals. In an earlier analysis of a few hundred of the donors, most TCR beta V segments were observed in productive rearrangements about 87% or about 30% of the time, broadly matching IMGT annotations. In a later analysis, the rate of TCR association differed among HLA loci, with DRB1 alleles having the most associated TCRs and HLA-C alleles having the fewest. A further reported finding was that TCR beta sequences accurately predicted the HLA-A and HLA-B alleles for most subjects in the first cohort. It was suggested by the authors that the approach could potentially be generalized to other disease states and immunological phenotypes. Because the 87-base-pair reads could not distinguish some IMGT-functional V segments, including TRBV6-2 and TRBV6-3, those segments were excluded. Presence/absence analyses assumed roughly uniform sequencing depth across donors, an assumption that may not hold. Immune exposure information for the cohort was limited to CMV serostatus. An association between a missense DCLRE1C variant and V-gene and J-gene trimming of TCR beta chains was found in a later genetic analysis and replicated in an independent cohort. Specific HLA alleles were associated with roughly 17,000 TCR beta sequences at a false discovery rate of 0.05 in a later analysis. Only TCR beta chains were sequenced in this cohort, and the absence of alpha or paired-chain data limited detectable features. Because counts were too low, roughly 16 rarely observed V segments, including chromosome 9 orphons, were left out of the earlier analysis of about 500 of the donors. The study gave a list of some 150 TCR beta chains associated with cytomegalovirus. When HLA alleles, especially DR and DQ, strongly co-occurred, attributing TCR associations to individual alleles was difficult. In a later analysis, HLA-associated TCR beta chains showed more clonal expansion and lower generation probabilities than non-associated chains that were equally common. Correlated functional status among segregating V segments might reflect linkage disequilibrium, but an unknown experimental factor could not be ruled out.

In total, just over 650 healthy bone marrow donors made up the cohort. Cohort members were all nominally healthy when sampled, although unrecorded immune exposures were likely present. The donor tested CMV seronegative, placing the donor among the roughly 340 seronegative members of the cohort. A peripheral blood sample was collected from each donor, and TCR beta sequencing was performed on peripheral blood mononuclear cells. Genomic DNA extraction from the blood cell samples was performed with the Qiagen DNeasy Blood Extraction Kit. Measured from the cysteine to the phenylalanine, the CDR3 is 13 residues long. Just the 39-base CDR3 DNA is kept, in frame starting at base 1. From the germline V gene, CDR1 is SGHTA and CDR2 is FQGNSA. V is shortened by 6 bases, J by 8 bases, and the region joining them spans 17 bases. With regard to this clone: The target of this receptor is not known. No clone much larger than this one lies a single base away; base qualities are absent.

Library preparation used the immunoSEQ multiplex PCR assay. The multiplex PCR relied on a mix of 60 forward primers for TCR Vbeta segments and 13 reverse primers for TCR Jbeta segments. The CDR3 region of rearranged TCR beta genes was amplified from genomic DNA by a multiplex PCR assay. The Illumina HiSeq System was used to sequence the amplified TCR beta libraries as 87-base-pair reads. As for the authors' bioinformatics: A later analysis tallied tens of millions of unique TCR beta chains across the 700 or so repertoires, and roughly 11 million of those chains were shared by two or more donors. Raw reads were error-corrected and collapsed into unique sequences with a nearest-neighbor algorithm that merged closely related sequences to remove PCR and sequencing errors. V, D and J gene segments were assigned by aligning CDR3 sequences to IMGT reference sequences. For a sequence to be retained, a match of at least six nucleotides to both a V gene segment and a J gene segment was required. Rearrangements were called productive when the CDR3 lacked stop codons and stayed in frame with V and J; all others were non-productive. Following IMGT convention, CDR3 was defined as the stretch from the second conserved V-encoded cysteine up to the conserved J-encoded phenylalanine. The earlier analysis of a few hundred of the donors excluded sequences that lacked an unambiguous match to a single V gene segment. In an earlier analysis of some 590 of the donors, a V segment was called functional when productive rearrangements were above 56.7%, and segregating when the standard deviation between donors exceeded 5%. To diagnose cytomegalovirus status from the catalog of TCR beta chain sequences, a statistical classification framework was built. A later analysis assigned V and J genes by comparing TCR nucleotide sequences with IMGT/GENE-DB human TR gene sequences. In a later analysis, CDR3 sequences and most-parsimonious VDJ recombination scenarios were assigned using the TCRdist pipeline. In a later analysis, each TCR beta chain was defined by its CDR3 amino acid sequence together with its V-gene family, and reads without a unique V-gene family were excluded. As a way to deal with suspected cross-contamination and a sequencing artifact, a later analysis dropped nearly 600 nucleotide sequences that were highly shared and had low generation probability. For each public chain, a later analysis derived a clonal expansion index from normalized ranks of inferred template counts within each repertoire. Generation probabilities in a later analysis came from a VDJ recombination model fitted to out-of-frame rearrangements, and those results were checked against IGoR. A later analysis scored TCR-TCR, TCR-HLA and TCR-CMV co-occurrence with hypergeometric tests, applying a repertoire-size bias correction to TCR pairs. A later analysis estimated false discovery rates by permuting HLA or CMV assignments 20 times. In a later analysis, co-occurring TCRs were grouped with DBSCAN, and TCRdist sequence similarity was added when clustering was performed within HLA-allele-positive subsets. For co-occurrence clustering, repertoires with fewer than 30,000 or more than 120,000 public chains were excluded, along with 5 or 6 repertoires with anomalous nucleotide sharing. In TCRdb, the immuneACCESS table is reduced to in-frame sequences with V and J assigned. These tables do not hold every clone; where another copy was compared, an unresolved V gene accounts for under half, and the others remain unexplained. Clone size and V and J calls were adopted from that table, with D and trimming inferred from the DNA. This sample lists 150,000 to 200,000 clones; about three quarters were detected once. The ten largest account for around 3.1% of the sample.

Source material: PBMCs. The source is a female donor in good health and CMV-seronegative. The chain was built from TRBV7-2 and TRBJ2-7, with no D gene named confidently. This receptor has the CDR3 CASRPPAELKQYF. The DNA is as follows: TGTGCCAGCAGACCCCCAGCTGAACTAAAGCAGTACTTC. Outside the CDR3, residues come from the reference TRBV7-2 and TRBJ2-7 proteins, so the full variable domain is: GAGVSQSPSNKVTEKGKDVELRCDPISGHTALYWYRQSLGQGLEFLIYFQGNSAPDKSGLPSDRFSAERTGGSVSTLTIQRTQQEDSAVYLCASRPPAELKQYFGPGTRLTVT.